The 11 T cell receptor beta chains presented below share a single source sample, sequenced in a study of circulating CD8 cells and anti-PD-1 response in melanoma. TCR libraries were prepared from roughly 14 ng of total RNA with the QIAseq Immune Repertoire TCR panel. TCRdb itself ran the reads through MiXCR, one entry per CDR3 protein. The data contain 510 or so distinct CDR3 sequences, about 10% of them singletons. From live CD3+CD8+TCRalphabeta+ cells, four PD-1 and/or TIGIT subsets were sorted. The sequencing here drew on CD8+ T cells from PBMCs, taken at baseline or after one month of anti-PD-1 therapy (not recorded which). The receptors shown here come from a human donor with melanoma.

This chain uses TRBV5-8 with TRBJ2-2; D is perhaps TRBD1 (6 bases). The germline V gene encodes CDR1 SGHTS and CDR2 YDEGEE. Trimming took off 4 bases at V and 2 bases at J, with 15 bases between the two ends. This CDR3 has 16 amino acids. The CDR3 region has the DNA TGTGCCAGCAGCCCCAGCCGGGACAAAAACACCGGGGAGCTGTTTTTT. It yields the protein CASSPSRDKNTGELFF.

This clonotype came up a few times. The gene calls are TRBV6-2 or TRBV6-3 and TRBJ1-5; D remains unclear. This CDR3 is built from 14 residues. Trimming stripped 6 bases from V and 5 bases from J, with 14 bases between. In germline, CDR1 is MNHEY, CDR2 SVGEGT. CDR3 nucleotide sequence: TGTGCCAGCAGCCCCCCGAGGGCAGATCAGCCCCAGCATTTT. As protein: CASSPPRADQPQHF.

In its sample, this clonotype ranks as large (0.1 to 1%). The chain links TRBV11-2 to TRBJ2-3, with unresolved D. CDR1 SGHAT and CDR2 FQNNGV come from the germline V gene. CDR3 length: 17 amino acids. With 0 bases removed from V and 4 bases from J, the gap between germline ends came to 17 bases. CDR3 loop: CASSLDLFRAVSDTQYF. In DNA form, the CDR3 reads TGTGCCAGCAGCTTAGATCTGTTCCGGGCAGTTTCAGATACGCAGTATTTT.

This clonotype counts as large (0.1 to 1%). The chain joins TRBV28 to TRBJ2-7; the D call may be TRBD1 or TRBD2 (5 bases each). The CDR3 loop spans 16 amino acids. The germline gives CDR1 MDHEN, CDR2 SYDVKM. Trimming took off 5 bases at V and 1 base at J, with 18 bases between the two ends. The CDR3 loop is CASSPLDLGVSYEQYF. CDR3 bases: TGTGCCAGCAGTCCTCTTGACCTGGGGGTTTCCTACGAGCAGTACTTC. Full variable domain (remainder filled in from reference TRBV28 and TRBJ2-7): DVKVTQSSRYLVKRTGEKVFLECVQDMDHENMFWYRQDPGLGLRLIYFSYDVKMKEKGDIPEGYSVSREKKERFSLILESASTNQTSMYLCASSPLDLGVSYEQYFGPGTRLTVT.

By frequency in the sample, this clonotype is medium-sized (0.01 to 0.1%). The V call is TRBV2, the J call TRBJ2-7, with 9 bases aligning to TRBD2. From germline, CDR1 is SNHLY and CDR2 FYNNEI. The V and J ends lost 10 bases and 7 bases, in that order; junction bases with no gene match: 11. This CDR3 comprises 13 residues. The DNA for the CDR3 is TGTGCCAATACGCGGCGGGAGGGTGTGGAGCAGTACTTC. It is translated as CANTRREGVEQYF.

By proportion, this clonotype is medium-sized. The chain links TRBV18 to TRBJ2-2; TRBD1 or TRBD2 may be the D gene (5 bases each). Germline loops: CDR1 KGHSH, CDR2 LQKENI. Trimming stripped 6 bases from V and 2 bases from J, with 10 bases between. The CDR3 contains 14 residues. The CDR3 sequence is CASSGTTNTGELFF. CDR3 in DNA: TGTGCCAGCTCGGGGACGACCAACACCGGGGAGCTGTTTTTT.

This clonotype counts as large. This chain connects TRBV25-1 to TRBJ2-5; D is ambiguous. This CDR3 region has 11 residues. V was pared by 6 bases and J by 7 bases, with 9 bases between. Germline V gene lookup returns CDR1 MGHDK and CDR2 SYGVNS. CDR3 amino acids: CASSSSLTQYF. CDR3 DNA: TGTGCCAGCAGCTCCTCCCTGACCCAGTACTTC.

The genes are TRBV27 and TRBJ2-1; tentatively, D is TRBD1 (6 bases). Trimming removed 5 bases at V and 4 bases at J, with 18 bases between. Germline CDR1 and CDR2: MNHEY and SMNVEV (reference sequence). CDR3 length: 16 residues. CDR3 DNA: TGTGCCAGCAGTCCCTCCGAGGTGGGGGCTTACAATGAGCAGTTCTTC. This translates into CASSPSEVGAYNEQFF.

This clonotype is termed medium-sized. The chain is built from TRBV4-2 and TRBJ1-1, with TRBD1 as a possible D gene (6 bases). The CDR3 has 14 amino acids. Germline V gene sequence: CDR1 LGHNA, CDR2 YNFKEQ. V was shortened by 1 base and J by 5 bases, with 11 bases between the two germline ends. CDR3 DNA: TGTGCCAGCAGCCAAGGTCCGACAGGAACTGAAGCTTTCTTT. Amino acids: CASSQGPTGTEAFF.

By proportion, this clonotype is large. V gene TRBV25-1 combines with J gene TRBJ1-1, with D possibly matching TRBD1 (5 bases). The CDR3 spans 16 residues. Trimming took off 6 bases at V and 5 bases at J, with 22 bases between the two ends. The germline V gene has CDR1 MGHDK and CDR2 SYGVNS. The CDR3 DNA reads as TGTGCCAGCAGGGGCTGGGACCGATATGGGGGTACTGAAGCTTTCTTT. Protein: CASRGWDRYGGTEAFF.

This chain joins TRBV28 and TRBJ2-1, with TRBD2 matching over 8 bases. CDR3 length: 14 amino acids. J was trimmed by 8 bases and V by 10 bases; bases with no gene match: 13. The germline gives CDR1 MDHEN, CDR2 SYDVKM. This CDR3 reads CATVPGTSSHEQFF. The CDR3 nucleotides are TGTGCCACCGTACCCGGGACTAGTTCACATGAGCAGTTCTTC.